The present TCR beta chain was sequenced within a study of T-cell memory formation after mild COVID-19. Study context: Clusters were largely donor specific.

General study results and limits: CD4+ clones that contracted lay mainly in CM and EM; CD8+ ones lay in EMRA.

Remarks on this clonotype: The antigen is unknown.

Germline CDR1 reads SGHTA; CDR2 reads FQGNSA. The CDR3 loop spans 16 amino acids. V gave up 4 bases and J gave up 0 bases; unmatched junction bases: 8. Using constant-segment primers, 5'RACE produced TCR alpha and TCR beta cDNA libraries carrying sample barcodes and UMIs. TCRdb re-derived calls from the 5' RACE reads in MiXCR, one entry per CDR3 protein. The sample contains 170,000 or so distinct CDR3 sequences, 20% to 25% of which appear only once. Sequences were obtained from PBMCs or a T cell subset sorted from them (not recorded which). The receptor was derived from an adult woman who had mild COVID-19 (a few samples of this study predate the infection). Cell type and time point are not known. The chain couples TRBV7-2 to TRBJ2-5; 7 bases map to TRBD1. The CDR3 DNA is TGTGCCAGCAGCTCTCCGCCACAGGGGTACCAAGAGACCCAGTACTTC. Translating it yields CASSSPPQGYQETQYF.